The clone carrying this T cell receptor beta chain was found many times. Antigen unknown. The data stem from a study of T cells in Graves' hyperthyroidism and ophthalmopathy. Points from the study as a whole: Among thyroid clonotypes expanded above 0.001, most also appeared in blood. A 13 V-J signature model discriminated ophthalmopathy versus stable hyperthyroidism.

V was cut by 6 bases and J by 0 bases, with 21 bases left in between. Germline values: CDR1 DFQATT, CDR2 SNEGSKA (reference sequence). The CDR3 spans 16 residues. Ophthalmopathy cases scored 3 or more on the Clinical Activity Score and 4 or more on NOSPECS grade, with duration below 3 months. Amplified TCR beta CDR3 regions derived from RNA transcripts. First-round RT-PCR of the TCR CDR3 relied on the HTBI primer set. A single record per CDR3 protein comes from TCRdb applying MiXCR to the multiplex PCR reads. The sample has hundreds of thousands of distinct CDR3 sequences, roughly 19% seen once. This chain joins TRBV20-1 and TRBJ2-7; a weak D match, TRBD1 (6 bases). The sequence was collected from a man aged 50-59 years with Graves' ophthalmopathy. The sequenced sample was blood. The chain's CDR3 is CSAQRLVGTHSYEQYF. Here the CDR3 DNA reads TGCAGTGCGCAACGGCTGGTAGGGACACACTCCTACGAGCAGTACTTC.